A selection of T cell receptor beta chains follows, all from one sample in a study of T-cell reconstitution after alpha-beta-depleted transplantation in children. TCRdb fed the PCR reads into MiXCR, producing one record per CDR3 protein. The sample consists of some 450,000 distinct CDR3 sequences, approximately 41% of them appearing once. Sample: PBMCs, taken before TCRalphabeta/CD19-depleted stem cell transplant. The source is a girl under 10 years old with aplastic anemia, due to receive a stem cell transplant. CDR3s include the opening cysteine and the closing phenylalanine or tryptophan. D genes are given only for firm matches. Clone size appears in some rows only: once, few, many, or a class for an expanded clone.

CDR3 protein	CDR3 DNA	clone size	J gene	D gene	V gene
CSVEDPEAPTYNEQFF	TGCAGCGTTGAAGACCCGGAGGCCCCGACCTACAATGAGCAGTTCTTC	once	TRBJ2-1	NA	TRBV29-1
CSAREGGATDTQYF	TGCAGTGCTAGAGAGGGGGGCGCCACAGATACGCAGTATTTT	NA	TRBJ2-3	NA	TRBV20-1
CASSLWGRGTGELFF	TGTGCCAGCAGCTTATGGGGCAGGGGCACCGGGGAGCTGTTTTTT	many	TRBJ2-2	NA	TRBV7-2
CASSFSTSGQSLSEQFF	TGTGCCAGCAGCTTCTCTACTAGCGGGCAATCCCTTAGTGAGCAGTTCTTC	few	TRBJ2-1	TRBD2	TRBV11-2
CATSRGRGPEETQYF	TGTGCCACCAGCAGGGGACGTGGGCCCGAGGAGACCCAGTACTTC	NA	TRBJ2-5	NA	TRBV15
CASSEGVKLTDTQYF	TGTGCCAGCTCAGAGGGGGTGAAGCTCACAGATACGCAGTATTTT	once	TRBJ2-3	NA	TRBV18
CASSPKDSSNYGYTF	TGTGCCAGCAGCCCCAAGGACAGCTCTAACTATGGCTACACCTTC	NA	TRBJ1-2	NA	TRBV6-1
CASSLGYLYEQYF	TGTGCCAGCAGTTTGGGATACCTCTACGAGCAGTACTTC	NA	TRBJ2-7	NA	TRBV12-3/TRBV12-4
CASQTGASTTDTQYF	TGCGCCAGTCAAACAGGGGCGTCCACCACAGATACGCAGTATTTT	NA	TRBJ2-3	TRBD1	TRBV5-1
CASSIITGEGYTF	TGTGCCAGCAGTATCATCACAGGGGAGGGCTACACCTTC	many	TRBJ1-2	TRBD1	TRBV6-6
CSASRLAGAPQYF	TGCAGTGCTAGTCGACTAGCGGGGGCGCCCCAGTACTTC	NA	TRBJ2-5	TRBD2	TRBV20-1
CSASGTAKETQYF	TGCAGTGCCAGCGGGACAGCCAAAGAGACCCAGTACTTC	NA	TRBJ2-5	NA	TRBV20-1